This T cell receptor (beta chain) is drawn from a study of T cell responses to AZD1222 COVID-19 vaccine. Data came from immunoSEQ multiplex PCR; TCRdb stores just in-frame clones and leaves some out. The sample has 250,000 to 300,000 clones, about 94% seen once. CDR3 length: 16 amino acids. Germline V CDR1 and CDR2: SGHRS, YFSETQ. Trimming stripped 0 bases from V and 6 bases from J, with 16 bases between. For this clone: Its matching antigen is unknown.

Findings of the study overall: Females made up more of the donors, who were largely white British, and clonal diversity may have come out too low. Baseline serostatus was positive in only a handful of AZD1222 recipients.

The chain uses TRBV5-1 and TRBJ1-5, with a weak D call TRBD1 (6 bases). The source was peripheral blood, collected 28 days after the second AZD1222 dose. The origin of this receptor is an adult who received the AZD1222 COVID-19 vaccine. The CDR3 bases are TGCGCCAGCAGCTTGGAGGCAGGGGCGCTCGGTCAGCCCCAGCATTTT. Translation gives CASSLEAGALGQPQHF.